A selection of T cell receptor beta chains follows, all from one sample in a study of blood T cell repertoires in COVID-19. TCRdb keeps only in-frame clones here, not all; method: immunoSEQ multiplex PCR. In the table there are approximately 170,000 clones, around 87% of which are singletons. Input material: peripheral blood. These receptor sequences come from a woman of 80 years or more in a cohort sampled during active or convalescent COVID-19. CDR3s include the opening cysteine and the closing phenylalanine or tryptophan. The D gene is left open where the match is weak. Only some rows state a clone size, as once, few, many or a class for expanded clones.

size	D	V	J	DNA	CDR3
-	-	TRBV7-2	TRBJ1-1	TGTGCCAGCAGCTTAGGGATACTCACAGGCTTTGAAGCTTTCTTT	CASSLGILTGFEAFF
-	-	TRBV28	TRBJ2-2	TGTGCCAGCAGTTTAGGTTTTTGGACAGATTCGAACACCGGGGAGCTGTTTTTT	CASSLGFWTDSNTGELFF
-	TRBD2	TRBV9	TRBJ2-1	TGTGCCAGCAGCTCGGCCGGGGGGGCCTACAATGAGCAGTTCTTC	CASSSAGGAYNEQFF
-	TRBD1	TRBV3-1/TRBV3-2	TRBJ1-2	TGTGCCAGCAGCCCGACAGGGGGCTATGGCTACACCTTC	CASSPTGGYGYTF
-	TRBD1	TRBV12-5	TRBJ1-2	TGTGCTAGTGGTTTGTCAGGGGGGAACTATGGCTACACCTTC	CASGLSGGNYGYTF
-	-	TRBV25-1	TRBJ2-5	TGTGCCAGCCGCCGGGGAGGGGGCCAAGAGACCCAGTACTTC	CASRRGGGQETQYF
many	-	TRBV5-8	TRBJ1-2	TGTGCCAGCAGTTCAGGAGGCTATGGCTACACCTTC	CASSSGGYGYTF
-	-	TRBV23-1	TRBJ2-5	TGCGCCAGCTCACAAGAAGAGACCCAGTACTTC	CASSQEETQYF
once	TRBD1	TRBV10-1	TRBJ2-5	TGCGCCAGCAGTGGAACCACCTTCGGACAGGGGAACTTCGAGACCCAGTACTTC	CASSGTTFGQGNFETQYF
-	-	TRBV5-6	TRBJ1-1	TGTGCCAGCAGCTTGGGTACAGTGAACACTGAAGCTTTCTTT	CASSLGTVNTEAFF
-	-	TRBV19	TRBJ1-5	TGTGCCAGTAGCTACGGCCCCTCAGGGGGCAATCAGCCCCAGCATTTT	CASSYGPSGGNQPQHF
many	TRBD1	TRBV6-2/TRBV6-3	TRBJ2-7	TGTGCCAGCAGTTACTCTCTTCTAGGACAGGGGCCTTACGAGCAGTACTTC	CASSYSLLGQGPYEQYF
-	TRBD1	TRBV24-1	TRBJ1-5	TGTGCCACCAGTGACCCAGGGGGCGCGCAGCCCCAGCATTTT	CATSDPGGAQPQHF
-	TRBD2	TRBV28	TRBJ2-3	TGTGCCAGCAGTCAGACTAGCGGGGGGGTAGATACGCAGTATTTT	CASSQTSGGVDTQYF
-	-	TRBV5-1	TRBJ1-6	TGCGCCAGCAGCTTGGGGGGGCAGGGTCGGAATTCACCCCTCCACTTT	CASSLGGQGRNSPLHF
-	TRBD1	TRBV7-8	TRBJ1-5	TGTGCCAGCAGCTCGGACAGGGGCTATCAGCCCCAGCATTTT	CASSSDRGYQPQHF
once	-	TRBV28	TRBJ1-6	TGTGCCAGCATGACAGGCCAGGGGCCACCCCTCCACTTT	CASMTGQGPPLHF
-	TRBD1	TRBV3-1/TRBV3-2	TRBJ2-3	TGTGCCAGCAGCCAAGAGCAGGAGGACAGGGGACCGATTAAACCTAGCACAGATACGCAGTATTTT	CASSQEQEDRGPIKPSTDTQYF
-	-	TRBV5-4	TRBJ2-7	TGTGCCAGCAGTCACAACCTCCGGGGGTCAACCTACGAGCAGTACTTC	CASSHNLRGSTYEQYF
-	TRBD2	TRBV4-1	TRBJ2-2	TGCGCCAGCAGCCTAACGGGGGGTACCACCGGGGAGCTGTTTTTT	CASSLTGGTTGELFF
-	-	TRBV19	TRBJ1-3	TGTGCCAGTAAACCACTCAACTCTGGAAACACCATATATTTT	CASKPLNSGNTIYF
-	-	TRBV19	TRBJ1-3	TGTGCCAGTAGTATACAGGTCTCTGGAAACACCATATATTTT	CASSIQVSGNTIYF
-	-	TRBV7-9	TRBJ1-1	TGTGCCAGCAGCTTCCCAGGGCAGGCCCTAGGAGCTTTCTTT	CASSFPGQALGAFF
-	TRBD1	TRBV9	TRBJ1-2	TGTGCCAGCAGCGTTTCGGACAGGGGTTATGGCTACACCTTC	CASSVSDRGYGYTF
-	TRBD2	TRBV7-2	TRBJ2-2	TGTGCCAGCAGCTTAGGGACTAGCGGGGGGTCGGGGACCGGGGAGCTGTTTTTT	CASSLGTSGGSGTGELFF
-	TRBD1	TRBV2	TRBJ1-5	TGTGCCAGCACTGCTCAGGGGGCGATAAGAGAGCCCCAGCATTTT	CASTAQGAIREPQHF
-	-	TRBV7-6	TRBJ1-6	TGTGCCAGCAGCTTAGCGCGGGATTCACCCCTCCACTTT	CASSLARDSPLHF
once	-	TRBV27	TRBJ1-2	TGTGCCAGCAGTCCCTGGGGCGGGGCGAGCGGCTACACCTTC	CASSPWGGASGYTF
-	-	TRBV5-6	TRBJ2-1	TGTGCCAGCAGCTTGGAACAGGGTTGGGAGCAGTTCTTC	CASSLEQGWEQFF
-	-	TRBV3-1/TRBV3-2	TRBJ2-5	TGTGCCAGCAGCCCCCAGGGGGAGACCCAGTACTTC	CASSPQGETQYF